What follows describes a single T cell receptor beta chain. CD4+ cells yielded CD45RA+ naive and CD45RA-negative memory subsets. Libraries were prepared by immunoSEQ multiplex PCR; TCRdb keeps only in-frame clonotypes and omits some of them. The sample contains roughly 1,500,000 clones, approximately 98.5% of which appear only once. This sample was included in a study of shared clonotypes between healthy human individuals. The CDR3 runs to 10 residues. Germline values: CDR1 SGHTA, CDR2 FQGNSA. Trimming took off 4 bases at V and 11 bases at J, with 8 bases between the two ends. The gene calls are TRBV7-2 and TRBJ1-1, with D unresolved. The material sequenced was naive CD4+ T cells sorted from blood. Subset defined: CD45RA+ positively selected. The source is a man under 40 in good health. CDR3 region: CASSSLVAFF. CDR3 nucleotide sequence: TGTGCCAGCAGCTCCCTGGTGGCTTTCTTT.